Given below is one TCR beta chain in context. In the study's own analysis: For nucleated cells, counts were estimated from reference gene primer amplification. Libraries were prepared by immunoSEQ multiplex PCR; TCRdb keeps only in-frame clonotypes and omits some of them. V and J calls and clone size are given by that table; D and trimming were obtained from the DNA. The data show approximately 71,000 clones, with about three quarters seen just once and about 25% held by the top ten. This record belongs to a study of blood T cell repertoires in COVID-19. Study in general: Acute-phase and convalescent COVID-19 samples originated in the United States, Italy and Spain. From T cells, B-cell-depleted T cells, or PBMCs came the material, which was cDNA or gDNA.

Germline-derived CDR1 and CDR2 are LGHNT and FRNRAP. Trimming at V came to 4 bases and at J to 7 bases, leaving 10 bases not matched to a gene. This CDR3 is 15 amino acids long. This sequence joins TRBV12-5 and TRBJ2-1, with 7 bases identical to TRBD1. The source material was peripheral blood. The TCR originated in a human donor in a cohort sampled during active COVID-19. The CDR3 sequence: CASGSKGTDGNEQFF. CDR3 in DNA: TGTGCTAGTGGTTCCAAAGGGACAGACGGAAATGAGCAGTTCTTC.